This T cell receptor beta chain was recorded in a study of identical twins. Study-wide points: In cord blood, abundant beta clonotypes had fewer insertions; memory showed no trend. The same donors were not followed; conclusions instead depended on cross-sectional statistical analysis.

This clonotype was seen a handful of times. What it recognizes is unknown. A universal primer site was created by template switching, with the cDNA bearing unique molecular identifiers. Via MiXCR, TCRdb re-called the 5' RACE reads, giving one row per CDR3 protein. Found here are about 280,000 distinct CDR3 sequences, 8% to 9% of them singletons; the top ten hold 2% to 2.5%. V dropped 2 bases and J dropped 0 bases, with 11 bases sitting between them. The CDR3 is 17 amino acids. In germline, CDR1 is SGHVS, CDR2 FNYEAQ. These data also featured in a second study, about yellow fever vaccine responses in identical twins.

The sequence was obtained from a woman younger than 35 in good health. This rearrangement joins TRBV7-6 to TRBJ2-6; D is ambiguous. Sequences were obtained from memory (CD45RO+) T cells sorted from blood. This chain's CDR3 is CASSLSVGPSGANVLTF. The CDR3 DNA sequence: TGTGCCAGCAGCTTATCAGTCGGTCCCTCTGGGGCCAACGTCCTGACTTTC. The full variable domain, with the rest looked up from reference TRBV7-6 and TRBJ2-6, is GAGVSQSPRYKVTKRGQDVALRCDPISGHVSLYWYRQALGQGPEFLTYFNYEAQQDKSGLPNDRFSAERPEGSISTLTIQRTEQRDSAMYRCASSLSVGPSGANVLTFGAGSRLTVL.